This passage covers 7 T cell receptor beta chains from one sample sequenced in a study of shared clonotypes between healthy human individuals. Profiled with immunoSEQ multiplex PCR; TCRdb holds only in-frame clones, not every one. The data show 2 million to 2.5 million clones, 93% seen once. The sequencing input was naive CD4+ T cells from PBMCs. Documented subset: CD45RA+ positively selected. The receptors derive from a man between 18 and 29 years old in good health. Some clones in this sample may be carry-over from other donors' samples.

The chain couples TRBV19 to TRBJ1-2, with D unresolved. V shed 4 bases and J shed 8 bases, with 11 bases lying between them. Germline CDR1 reads LNHDA; CDR2 reads SQIVND (reference sequence). CDR3 length: 12 residues. The CDR3 DNA reads TGTGCCAGTAGTACCCAAGCGGGCGGCTACACCTTC. As protein: CASSTQAGGYTF.

Concerning this clone: Distinct nucleotide sequences in the sample also encode this CDR3. The chain uses TRBV6-5 and TRBJ2-7; D not certain. The CDR3 loop spans 14 amino acids. Deletions cut 2 bases from V and 1 base from J, with 9 bases between. Germline CDR1 and CDR2: MNHEY and SVGAGI. Here the CDR3 reads CASSYRPGSYEQYF. CDR3 in DNA: TGTGCCAGCAGTTACCGGCCGGGTTCCTACGAGCAGTACTTC.

The CDR3 bases are TGCGCCAGCAGCCAGCAAGAGACGCAGTATTTT. Residues: CASSQQETQYF. The chain joins TRBV5-1 to TRBJ2-3; no definite D call. Trimming cost V 4 bases and J 9 bases, with 9 bases left between them. CDR3 size: 11 residues. CDR1 and CDR2 (germline): SGHRS, YFSETQ.

This sequence joins TRBV28 and TRBJ2-7; D tentatively reads TRBD1 or TRBD2 (5 bases each). Germline assignment: CDR1 MDHEN and CDR2 SYDVKM. Trimming stripped 7 bases from V and 6 bases from J, with 19 bases between. The CDR3 loop spans 14 amino acids. The CDR3 DNA follows: TGTGCCAGCAACGGGGAACCTAGGGACCTCGAGCAGTACTTC. Translation gives CASNGEPRDLEQYF.

The genes are TRBV5-4 and TRBJ1-1; D ambiguous. There are 14 residues in the CDR3. With 4 bases removed from V and 0 bases from J, the gap between germline ends came to 10 bases. Germline V CDR1 and CDR2: SGHNT, YYREEE (reference sequence). The CDR3 loop reads CASSTDPLNTEAFF. In DNA, the CDR3 is TGTGCCAGCAGCACGGATCCTCTGAACACTGAAGCTTTCTTT.

DNA of the CDR3: TGTGCCAGCAGTTTACCCCTCGGTCGGGGAAAGGTTGCCAAAAACATTCAGTACTTC. Translation: CASSLPLGRGKVAKNIQYF. The rearrangement links TRBV28 to TRBJ2-4; possibly TRBD2 for D (5 bases). This CDR3 comprises 19 residues. The V end lost 2 bases, the J end lost 1 base, and 21 bases lay between the germline ends. CDR1 is MDHEN, CDR2 SYDVKM, per germline.

This clone was recorded once. The gene calls are TRBV23-1 and TRBJ2-1, with 9 bases aligning to TRBD1. TRBV23-1 is an ORF for which the function is uncertain. The CDR3 has 16 amino acids. V shed 8 bases and J 9 bases; nucleotides not matched to a gene: 17. The chain's CDR3 is CASLRTGTGWSGEQFF. CDR3 coding DNA: TGCGCCAGCTTGAGGACCGGGACAGGGTGGTCAGGTGAGCAGTTCTTC.